This entry is about one T cell receptor (beta chain). Which antigen it targets is not known. Per-base qualities were not stored, and no clone one base away is much larger. The data originate from a study of hypomethylating agent response in myelodysplastic syndrome (dated by TCRdb to the early 2020s). Regarding the study in general: Patients were treated with the hypomethylating agents azacitidine (about 75% of the 11) or decitabine (3 of 11). Among the myelodysplastic syndrome patients in the cohort, several were male and 2 were female. A mean patient age of around 70 +/- 6 years was recorded, and a diploid cytogenetic profile was observed most commonly. The mutation found most frequently was TET2, which appeared in about 45% of the 11 patients. Complete response or hematologic improvement was achieved by six patients, and 4 or 5 patients were classified as non-responders. Response was defined as complete response or hematologic improvement, and patients who met neither criterion were classified as non-responders. Paper-wide results and their limitations: After hypomethylating agent treatment, no significant change in richness, rarefaction diversity or clonality was seen, either across all patients or within response groups. Age matching of healthy control donors to MDS patients was not performed, and the MDS versus healthy comparison could have been impacted by this lack of age matching. Only 10 or so patients were analyzed, so the cohort was small. Whether the shared GLIPH2 clusters possibly recognize novel MDS antigens was not confirmed and still needs to be tested experimentally. Novel clonotypes emerged more often in responders, while non-responders showed more contracted clonotypes after treatment.

Bulk bone marrow was analyzed without sorting T-cell subsets. Bone marrow from about a dozen myelodysplastic syndrome patients was immunosequenced for TCR beta CDR3 regions before and after hypomethylating agent therapy. For longitudinal repertoire tracking, every patient provided one baseline bone marrow and two to three bone marrows collected at different post-treatment timepoints. Genomic DNA was isolated from whole bone marrow, and DNA quality was assessed with TapeStation, NanoDrop OneC and PicoGreen assays. Per the germline V gene, MDHEN is the CDR1 and SYDVKM is the CDR2. V and J are truncated by 7 bases and 6 bases respectively, leaving an intervening sequence of 21 bases. From the cysteine up to the phenylalanine, the CDR3 has a length of 15 residues. The read is trimmed to its CDR3 DNA, 45 bases read in frame from base 1. Library preparation was by the immunoSEQ multiplex PCR assay. Survey resolution was applied, with two replicates of around 200 ng each being run for a total of roughly 400 ng of DNA per sample. Rearranged TCRB sequences in genomic DNA were detected with the hsTCRB kit using multiplex PCR primers targeting V and J genes. The first PCR used the QIAGEN Multiplex PCR Kit for about 31 cycles to amplify the CDR3 region. Sample barcodes and Illumina adapters were added to each replicate in a roughly 8-cycle second PCR. A QuantStudio 6 together with the KAPA library quantification kit was used to quantify the pooled libraries. About 14 pM of pooled libraries was sequenced on an Illumina MiSeq using 156-cycle single-end reads plus a 15-cycle index read. The authors' analysis ran thus. Of around 180,000 unique clonotypes, 1.5% to 2% were flagged by VDJdb annotation as previously reported viral-epitope-specific. Raw reads were processed by the immunoSEQ Data Assistant and immunoSEQ Analyzer into normalized, annotated TCRB repertoires. BioAnalyzer and version 0.6.5 of the immunarch R package were the tools used for clonotype analysis. Before richness was estimated, every repertoire was downsampled to the clone count of the smallest repertoire. Clonotypes were sorted into expanded, contracted or novel categories with Fisher's exact tests, where novel meant the clonotype had zero frequency before treatment. Significantly changed CDR3 beta sequences were clustered with GLIPH2 at simulation_depth=1000 and kmer_min_depth=3, and CDR3s shorter than five residues were left out. Not all clones reach the TCRdb copy of this immuneACCESS table, which keeps in-frame sequences only. Checked studies attribute under half of the gap to unresolved V genes and leave the rest unexplained. The V and J calls and clone size were taken over from that table, and D and trimming were inferred from the DNA. Present in this sample are under 3,500 clones, roughly 87% of which were seen just once. The ten largest clones represent roughly 19% of the sample.

The TCR was taken from a human donor with myelodysplastic syndrome. Here the chain combines TRBV28 and TRBJ1-1, and the D gene may be TRBD1, 5 bases matching. Specimen: bone marrow, collected before or after starting hypomethylating agent treatment for myelodysplastic syndrome (not recorded which). The CDR3 has the sequence CASTPPQTVLPEAFF. The DNA sequence is TGTGCCAGCACCCCACCTCAGACAGTTCTCCCTGAAGCTTTCTTT. With the rest looked up from the reference TRBV28 and TRBJ1-1 genes rather than sequenced, the full variable domain is DVKVTQSSRYLVKRTGEKVFLECVQDMDHENMFWYRQDPGLGLRLIYFSYDVKMKEKGDIPEGYSVSREKKERFSLILESASTNQTSMYLCASTPPQTVLPEAFFGQGTRLTVV.